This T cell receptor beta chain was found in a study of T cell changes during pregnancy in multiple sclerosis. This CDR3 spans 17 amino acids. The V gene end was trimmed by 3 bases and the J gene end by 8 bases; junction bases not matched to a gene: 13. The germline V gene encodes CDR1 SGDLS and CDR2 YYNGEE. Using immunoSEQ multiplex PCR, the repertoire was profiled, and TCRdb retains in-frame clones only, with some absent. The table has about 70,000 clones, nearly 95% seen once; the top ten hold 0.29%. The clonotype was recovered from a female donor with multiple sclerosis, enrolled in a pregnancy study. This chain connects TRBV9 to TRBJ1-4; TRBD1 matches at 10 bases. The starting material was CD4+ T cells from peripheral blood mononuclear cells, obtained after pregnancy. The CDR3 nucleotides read TGTGCCAGCAGCGCGCCTTTACGGGACAGGGGAATCGAAAAACTGTTTTTT. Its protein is CASSAPLRDRGIEKLFF.